Shown below are 10 T cell receptor beta chains from a single sample sequenced in a study of blood T cells in healthy people across ages. With a J-beta primer mix and a sample-barcoded 5' primer, a second PCR ran roughly 6 to 12 cycles. TCRdb re-called the 5' RACE reads through MiXCR, storing one row per CDR3 protein. The sample consists of over 600,000 distinct CDR3 sequences, approximately 21% of them appearing once. The source material was blood. The receptor set was obtained from a man in his sixties or seventies in good health.

This clonotype was recorded a few times. This chain links TRBV27 with TRBJ2-3, with D unresolved. V lost 1 base, J lost 5 bases, and 19 bases lay in between. Germline loops: CDR1 MNHEY, CDR2 SMNVEV (reference sequence). The CDR3 covers 17 residues. The CDR3: CASSLWPKAHTGDTQYF. CDR3 in DNA: TGTGCCAGCAGTTTATGGCCCAAGGCACACACGGGAGATACGCAGTATTTT.

V is TRBV7-2 and J is TRBJ2-1, with TRBD2 identical over 10 bases. This CDR3 contains 15 residues. Per the germline V gene, CDR1 is SGHTA and CDR2 is FQGNSA. V trimming: 2 bases; J trimming: 8 bases; junction bases outside the gene matches: 6. The CDR3 nucleotides read TGTGCCAGCAGCTTATTCTCTAGCGGGAGCTATGAGCAGTTCTTC. It yields the protein CASSLFSSGSYEQFF.

The rearrangement links TRBV6-2 or TRBV6-3 to TRBJ2-3; perhaps TRBD2 as D (6 bases). Germline CDR1 and CDR2: MNHEY and SVGEGT. This CDR3 is 14 amino acids long. Trimming cost V 7 bases and J 3 bases, with 14 bases left between them. CDR3 bases: TGTGCCAGCATCGACGGGCGGGAAACAGATACGCAGTATTTT. As protein: CASIDGRETDTQYF.

J is TRBJ1-4 and V is TRBV28, with D possibly being TRBD1 (6 bases). V was pared by 6 bases and J by 8 bases, with 19 bases between. From germline, CDR1 is MDHEN and CDR2 SYDVKM. The CDR3 consists of 15 residues. CDR3 in amino acids: CASRAMGGREEKLFF. The CDR3 DNA sequence: TGTGCCAGCAGGGCGATGGGGGGGCGGGAGGAAAAACTGTTTTTT.

The rearrangement joins TRBV5-1 to TRBJ2-3, with 7 bases fitting TRBD1. V lost 4 bases and J lost 6; bases outside the gene matches: 5. This CDR3 has 13 amino acids. Germline CDR1 and CDR2: SGHRS and YFSETQ. CDR3 protein: CASSVDREDTQYF. In nucleotides, the CDR3 is TGCGCCAGCAGCGTTGACAGGGAGGATACGCAGTATTTT.

The chain carries TRBV7-8 and TRBJ2-1; 7 bases are a match to TRBD1. This CDR3 region has 17 residues. Germline V gives CDR1 SGHVS, CDR2 FQNEAQ. V dropped 1 base and J dropped 0; count of bases not matched to a gene: 6. CDR3 sequence: CASSLVGGQASYNEQFF. The CDR3 DNA follows: TGTGCCAGCAGCTTAGTAGGCGGACAGGCCTCCTACAATGAGCAGTTCTTC.

The V call is TRBV7-3, the J call TRBJ2-5; D assignment may be TRBD1 or TRBD2 (5 bases each). Matching the DNA end better, TRBJ2-1 makes the J call doubtful. The germline CDR1 and CDR2 sequences are SGHTA and FQGTGA. The CDR3 is 15 residues long. The CDR3 region has the DNA TGTGCCAGCAGCCCCCATCCCGGGACCCCGGATGAGCAGTTCTTC. Residues: CASSPHPGTPDEQFF.

The chain employs TRBV25-1 and TRBJ2-2; the D gene is possibly TRBD2 (6 bases). This CDR3 is 16 amino acids long. With 3 bases removed from V and 0 bases from J, the gap between germline ends came to 11 bases. Looked up from germline, CDR1 is MGHDK and CDR2 is SYGVNS. For the CDR3, the DNA is TGTGCCAGCAGTGACGCCGGGAGTTCGAACACCGGGGAGCTGTTTTTT. Translation: CASSDAGSSNTGELFF. The full variable domain, in which reference TRBV25-1 and TRBJ2-2 provide the parts outside the CDR3, is EADIYQTPRYLVIGTGKKITLECSQTMGHDKMYWYQQDPGMELHLIHYSYGVNSTEKGDLSSESTVSRIRTEHFPLTLESARPSHTSQYLCASSDAGSSNTGELFFGEGSRLTVL.

The rearrangement uses TRBV15 and TRBJ2-3; 10 nucleotides match TRBD2. The V gene end was trimmed by 4 bases and the J gene end by 4 bases; junction bases not matched to a gene: 8. The CDR3 has 16 amino acids. Germline V gene sequence: CDR1 LNHNV, CDR2 YYDKDF (reference sequence). The CDR3 DNA is TGTGCCACCAGCATTCGAGGGACTAGCGTACCAGATACGCAGTATTTT. It translates to CATSIRGTSVPDTQYF. Full variable domain (outside the CDR3, taken from reference TRBV15 and TRBJ2-3): DAMVIQNPRYQVTQFGKPVTLSCSQTLNHNVMYWYQQKSSQAPKLLFHYYDKDFNNEADTPDNFQSRRPNTSFCFLDIRSPGLGDTAMYLCATSIRGTSVPDTQYFGPGTRLTVL.

This clonotype was observed a few times. This CDR3 is CATRWLETQYF. The CDR3 nucleotides read TGTGCCACCCGGTGGCTGGAGACCCAGTACTTC. This chain connects TRBV24-1 to TRBJ2-5; no definite D call. This CDR3 is built from 11 residues. Germline V gene lookup returns CDR1 KGHDR and CDR2 SFDVKD. V lost 9 bases to trimming and J lost 5 bases, with 9 bases between them.